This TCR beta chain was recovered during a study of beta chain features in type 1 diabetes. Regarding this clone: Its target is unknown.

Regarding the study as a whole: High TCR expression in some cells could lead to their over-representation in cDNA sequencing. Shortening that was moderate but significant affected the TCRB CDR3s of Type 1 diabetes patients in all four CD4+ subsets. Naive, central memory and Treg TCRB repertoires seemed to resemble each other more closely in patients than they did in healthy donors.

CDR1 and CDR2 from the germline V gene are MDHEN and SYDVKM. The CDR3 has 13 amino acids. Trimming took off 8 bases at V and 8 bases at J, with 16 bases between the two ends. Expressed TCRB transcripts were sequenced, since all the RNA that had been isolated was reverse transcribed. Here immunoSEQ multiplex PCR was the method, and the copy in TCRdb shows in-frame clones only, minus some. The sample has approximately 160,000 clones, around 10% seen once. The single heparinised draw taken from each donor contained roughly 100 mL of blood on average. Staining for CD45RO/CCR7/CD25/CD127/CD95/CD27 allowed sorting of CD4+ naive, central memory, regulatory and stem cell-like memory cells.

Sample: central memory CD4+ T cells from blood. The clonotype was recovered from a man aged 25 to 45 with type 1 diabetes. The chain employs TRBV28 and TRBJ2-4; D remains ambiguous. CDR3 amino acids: CASRGSPFDIQYF. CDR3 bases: TGTGCCAGCCGCGGCTCTCCGTTCGACATTCAGTACTTC.